A single sample gave rise to the 13 T cell receptor beta chains below, sequenced in a study of memory CD4+ T cells and cytomegalovirus serostatus. The sort gate was single viable CD3+CD4+CD8-CD45RO+ cells for memory CD4+ T cells. Sequencing was performed with immunoSEQ multiplex PCR; in TCRdb, only in-frame clones are kept and a portion is missing. This table holds tens of thousands of clones, 70% to 80% found once. Sequenced input: memory CD4+ T cells from blood. These receptors originate from an adult in good health and CMV-seronegative.

V gene TRBV2 combines with J gene TRBJ1-5; 10 bases are shared with TRBD1. CDR3 size: 14 residues. After removal of 5 bases from V and 4 bases from J, the junction contained 2 bases not matched to a gene. Germline V gene data show CDR1 as SNHLY and CDR2 as FYNNEI. The CDR3 loop is CASSPGQGNQPQHF. CDR3 nucleotides: TGTGCCAGCAGTCCGGGACAGGGGAATCAGCCCCAGCATTTT.

This clone was counted a few times. The chain has TRBV11-1 and TRBJ2-5; the D gene is possibly TRBD1 (5 bases). CDR1 SGHAT and CDR2 FQDESV come from the germline V gene (reference sequence). The length of the CDR3 is 13 residues. With 5 bases removed from V and 5 bases from J, the gap between germline ends came to 12 bases. CDR3 DNA: TGTGCCAGCAGCGCTAGGACAACCGAGACCCAGTACTTC. Translating it yields CASSARTTETQYF.

The chain carries TRBV5-1 and TRBJ2-3; D gene unclear. The CDR3 runs to 16 residues. In germline, CDR1 is SGHRS, CDR2 YFSETQ. Deletions cut 0 bases from V and 6 bases from J, with 17 bases between. The CDR3 region has the DNA TGCGCCAGCAGCTTGGGGGTCCTAAGCTCGCGGGATACGCAGTATTTT. It encodes CASSLGVLSSRDTQYF.

The chain links TRBV19 to TRBJ1-4; D call uncertain. The CDR3 extends over 15 amino acids. The germline V gene encodes CDR1 LNHDA and CDR2 SQIVND (reference sequence). The germline V and J ends were trimmed by 3 bases and 1 base, with 9 bases remaining between them. CDR3 amino acids: CASSMGRITNEKLFF. The CDR3 DNA sequence: TGTGCCAGTAGTATGGGCAGAATAACTAATGAAAAACTGTTTTTT.

The chain employs TRBV11-3 and TRBJ2-3; unclear D gene. The CDR3 is 14 amino acids. Germline loops: CDR1 SGHNT, CDR2 YENEEA. The ends were cut back, 1 base at V and 1 base at J, with 6 bases in the middle. Here the CDR3 DNA reads TGTGCCAGCAGCTTAGTCGAGGGCACAGATACGCAGTATTTT. Translating it yields CASSLVEGTDTQYF.

The chain has TRBV5-1 and TRBJ2-5; D could derive from TRBD1 or TRBD2 (5 bases each). Trimming took off 3 bases at V and 2 bases at J, with 14 bases between the two ends. The germline CDR1 and CDR2 sequences are SGHRS and YFSETQ. The CDR3 extends over 15 amino acids. CDR3 sequence: CASSSGPYLQETQYF. The CDR3 bases are TGCGCCAGCAGCTCGGGACCGTACCTACAAGAGACCCAGTACTTC.

The V gene is TRBV11-3, the J gene TRBJ2-7; 9 nucleotides match TRBD1. CDR1 is SGHNT, CDR2 YENEEA, per germline. Trimming removed 6 bases from V and 3 bases from J; junction bases left unmatched: 3. This CDR3 is built from 13 residues. The CDR3 sequence is CASSPGQGYEQYF. The CDR3 DNA reads as TGTGCCAGCAGTCCGGGACAGGGCTACGAGCAGTACTTC.

The chain has TRBV2 and TRBJ2-7; no clear D gene. Germline V CDR1 and CDR2: SNHLY, FYNNEI. The V and J ends lost 5 bases and 5 bases respectively, with 10 bases between them. The CDR3 sequence is 12 residues long. CDR3 in DNA: TGTGCCAGCAGTATCGAACGTGACGAGCAGTACTTC. Translating gives CASSIERDEQYF.

DNA for the CDR3: TGTGCCAGCAGCCCCCGAGGGGAGTCAGATACGCAGTATTTT. The encoded protein is CASSPRGESDTQYF. This chain connects TRBV7-8 to TRBJ2-3; D may match TRBD1 or TRBD2 (5 bases each). The CDR3 loop spans 14 amino acids. The germline V gene has CDR1 SGHVS and CDR2 FQNEAQ. Trimming took off 5 bases at V and 4 bases at J, with 13 bases between the two ends.

In regard to this clone: Additional DNA sequences in this sample encode the identical CDR3. The chain uses TRBV7-2 and TRBJ2-5, with D uncertain. The CDR3 spans 14 residues. V was shortened by 3 bases and J by 2 bases, with 10 bases between the two germline ends. Germline CDR1 is SGHTA and CDR2 is FQGNSA. The CDR3 spells CASSLYGPQETQYF. The CDR3 DNA is TGTGCCAGCAGCTTGTATGGGCCACAAGAGACCCAGTACTTC.

V and J are TRBV7-9 and TRBJ2-1; TRBD2 matches 9 bases. The germline V gene has CDR1 SEHNR and CDR2 FQNEAQ (reference sequence). V gave up 1 base and J gave up 4 bases; unmatched junction bases: 11. The CDR3 is 18 amino acids. This chain's CDR3 is CASSLGSGGRALYNEQFF. CDR3 nucleotides: TGTGCCAGCAGCTTAGGGTCGGGCGGGAGGGCCCTATACAATGAGCAGTTCTTC. The full variable domain, in which reference TRBV7-9 and TRBJ2-1 provide the parts outside the CDR3, is DTGVSQNPRHKITKRGQNVTFRCDPISEHNRLYWYRQTLGQGPEFLTYFQNEAQLEKSRLLSDRFSAERPKGSFSTLEIQRTEQGDSAMYLCASSLGSGGRALYNEQFFGPGTRLTVL.

V and J are TRBV7-2 and TRBJ2-6, with a tentative D call TRBD1 (6 bases). The CDR3 is 15 residues long. Trimming took 6 bases from V and 2 from J, leaving 11 bases between them. CDR1 and CDR2 (germline): SGHTA, FQGNSA. This chain's CDR3 is CASSFEGAGANVLTF. CDR3 coding DNA: TGTGCCAGCAGTTTTGAGGGGGCTGGGGCCAACGTCCTGACTTTC.

The chain combines TRBV14 with TRBJ2-1; 11 bases are shared with TRBD2. Germline CDR1 SGHDN, CDR2 FVKESK. The CDR3 spans 13 residues. Unmatched junction bases numbered 1, after V lost 7 bases and J lost 5 bases. CDR3 bases: TGTGCCAGCACGACTAGCGGGAACAATGAGCAGTTCTTC. Translated, it gives CASTTSGNNEQFF.